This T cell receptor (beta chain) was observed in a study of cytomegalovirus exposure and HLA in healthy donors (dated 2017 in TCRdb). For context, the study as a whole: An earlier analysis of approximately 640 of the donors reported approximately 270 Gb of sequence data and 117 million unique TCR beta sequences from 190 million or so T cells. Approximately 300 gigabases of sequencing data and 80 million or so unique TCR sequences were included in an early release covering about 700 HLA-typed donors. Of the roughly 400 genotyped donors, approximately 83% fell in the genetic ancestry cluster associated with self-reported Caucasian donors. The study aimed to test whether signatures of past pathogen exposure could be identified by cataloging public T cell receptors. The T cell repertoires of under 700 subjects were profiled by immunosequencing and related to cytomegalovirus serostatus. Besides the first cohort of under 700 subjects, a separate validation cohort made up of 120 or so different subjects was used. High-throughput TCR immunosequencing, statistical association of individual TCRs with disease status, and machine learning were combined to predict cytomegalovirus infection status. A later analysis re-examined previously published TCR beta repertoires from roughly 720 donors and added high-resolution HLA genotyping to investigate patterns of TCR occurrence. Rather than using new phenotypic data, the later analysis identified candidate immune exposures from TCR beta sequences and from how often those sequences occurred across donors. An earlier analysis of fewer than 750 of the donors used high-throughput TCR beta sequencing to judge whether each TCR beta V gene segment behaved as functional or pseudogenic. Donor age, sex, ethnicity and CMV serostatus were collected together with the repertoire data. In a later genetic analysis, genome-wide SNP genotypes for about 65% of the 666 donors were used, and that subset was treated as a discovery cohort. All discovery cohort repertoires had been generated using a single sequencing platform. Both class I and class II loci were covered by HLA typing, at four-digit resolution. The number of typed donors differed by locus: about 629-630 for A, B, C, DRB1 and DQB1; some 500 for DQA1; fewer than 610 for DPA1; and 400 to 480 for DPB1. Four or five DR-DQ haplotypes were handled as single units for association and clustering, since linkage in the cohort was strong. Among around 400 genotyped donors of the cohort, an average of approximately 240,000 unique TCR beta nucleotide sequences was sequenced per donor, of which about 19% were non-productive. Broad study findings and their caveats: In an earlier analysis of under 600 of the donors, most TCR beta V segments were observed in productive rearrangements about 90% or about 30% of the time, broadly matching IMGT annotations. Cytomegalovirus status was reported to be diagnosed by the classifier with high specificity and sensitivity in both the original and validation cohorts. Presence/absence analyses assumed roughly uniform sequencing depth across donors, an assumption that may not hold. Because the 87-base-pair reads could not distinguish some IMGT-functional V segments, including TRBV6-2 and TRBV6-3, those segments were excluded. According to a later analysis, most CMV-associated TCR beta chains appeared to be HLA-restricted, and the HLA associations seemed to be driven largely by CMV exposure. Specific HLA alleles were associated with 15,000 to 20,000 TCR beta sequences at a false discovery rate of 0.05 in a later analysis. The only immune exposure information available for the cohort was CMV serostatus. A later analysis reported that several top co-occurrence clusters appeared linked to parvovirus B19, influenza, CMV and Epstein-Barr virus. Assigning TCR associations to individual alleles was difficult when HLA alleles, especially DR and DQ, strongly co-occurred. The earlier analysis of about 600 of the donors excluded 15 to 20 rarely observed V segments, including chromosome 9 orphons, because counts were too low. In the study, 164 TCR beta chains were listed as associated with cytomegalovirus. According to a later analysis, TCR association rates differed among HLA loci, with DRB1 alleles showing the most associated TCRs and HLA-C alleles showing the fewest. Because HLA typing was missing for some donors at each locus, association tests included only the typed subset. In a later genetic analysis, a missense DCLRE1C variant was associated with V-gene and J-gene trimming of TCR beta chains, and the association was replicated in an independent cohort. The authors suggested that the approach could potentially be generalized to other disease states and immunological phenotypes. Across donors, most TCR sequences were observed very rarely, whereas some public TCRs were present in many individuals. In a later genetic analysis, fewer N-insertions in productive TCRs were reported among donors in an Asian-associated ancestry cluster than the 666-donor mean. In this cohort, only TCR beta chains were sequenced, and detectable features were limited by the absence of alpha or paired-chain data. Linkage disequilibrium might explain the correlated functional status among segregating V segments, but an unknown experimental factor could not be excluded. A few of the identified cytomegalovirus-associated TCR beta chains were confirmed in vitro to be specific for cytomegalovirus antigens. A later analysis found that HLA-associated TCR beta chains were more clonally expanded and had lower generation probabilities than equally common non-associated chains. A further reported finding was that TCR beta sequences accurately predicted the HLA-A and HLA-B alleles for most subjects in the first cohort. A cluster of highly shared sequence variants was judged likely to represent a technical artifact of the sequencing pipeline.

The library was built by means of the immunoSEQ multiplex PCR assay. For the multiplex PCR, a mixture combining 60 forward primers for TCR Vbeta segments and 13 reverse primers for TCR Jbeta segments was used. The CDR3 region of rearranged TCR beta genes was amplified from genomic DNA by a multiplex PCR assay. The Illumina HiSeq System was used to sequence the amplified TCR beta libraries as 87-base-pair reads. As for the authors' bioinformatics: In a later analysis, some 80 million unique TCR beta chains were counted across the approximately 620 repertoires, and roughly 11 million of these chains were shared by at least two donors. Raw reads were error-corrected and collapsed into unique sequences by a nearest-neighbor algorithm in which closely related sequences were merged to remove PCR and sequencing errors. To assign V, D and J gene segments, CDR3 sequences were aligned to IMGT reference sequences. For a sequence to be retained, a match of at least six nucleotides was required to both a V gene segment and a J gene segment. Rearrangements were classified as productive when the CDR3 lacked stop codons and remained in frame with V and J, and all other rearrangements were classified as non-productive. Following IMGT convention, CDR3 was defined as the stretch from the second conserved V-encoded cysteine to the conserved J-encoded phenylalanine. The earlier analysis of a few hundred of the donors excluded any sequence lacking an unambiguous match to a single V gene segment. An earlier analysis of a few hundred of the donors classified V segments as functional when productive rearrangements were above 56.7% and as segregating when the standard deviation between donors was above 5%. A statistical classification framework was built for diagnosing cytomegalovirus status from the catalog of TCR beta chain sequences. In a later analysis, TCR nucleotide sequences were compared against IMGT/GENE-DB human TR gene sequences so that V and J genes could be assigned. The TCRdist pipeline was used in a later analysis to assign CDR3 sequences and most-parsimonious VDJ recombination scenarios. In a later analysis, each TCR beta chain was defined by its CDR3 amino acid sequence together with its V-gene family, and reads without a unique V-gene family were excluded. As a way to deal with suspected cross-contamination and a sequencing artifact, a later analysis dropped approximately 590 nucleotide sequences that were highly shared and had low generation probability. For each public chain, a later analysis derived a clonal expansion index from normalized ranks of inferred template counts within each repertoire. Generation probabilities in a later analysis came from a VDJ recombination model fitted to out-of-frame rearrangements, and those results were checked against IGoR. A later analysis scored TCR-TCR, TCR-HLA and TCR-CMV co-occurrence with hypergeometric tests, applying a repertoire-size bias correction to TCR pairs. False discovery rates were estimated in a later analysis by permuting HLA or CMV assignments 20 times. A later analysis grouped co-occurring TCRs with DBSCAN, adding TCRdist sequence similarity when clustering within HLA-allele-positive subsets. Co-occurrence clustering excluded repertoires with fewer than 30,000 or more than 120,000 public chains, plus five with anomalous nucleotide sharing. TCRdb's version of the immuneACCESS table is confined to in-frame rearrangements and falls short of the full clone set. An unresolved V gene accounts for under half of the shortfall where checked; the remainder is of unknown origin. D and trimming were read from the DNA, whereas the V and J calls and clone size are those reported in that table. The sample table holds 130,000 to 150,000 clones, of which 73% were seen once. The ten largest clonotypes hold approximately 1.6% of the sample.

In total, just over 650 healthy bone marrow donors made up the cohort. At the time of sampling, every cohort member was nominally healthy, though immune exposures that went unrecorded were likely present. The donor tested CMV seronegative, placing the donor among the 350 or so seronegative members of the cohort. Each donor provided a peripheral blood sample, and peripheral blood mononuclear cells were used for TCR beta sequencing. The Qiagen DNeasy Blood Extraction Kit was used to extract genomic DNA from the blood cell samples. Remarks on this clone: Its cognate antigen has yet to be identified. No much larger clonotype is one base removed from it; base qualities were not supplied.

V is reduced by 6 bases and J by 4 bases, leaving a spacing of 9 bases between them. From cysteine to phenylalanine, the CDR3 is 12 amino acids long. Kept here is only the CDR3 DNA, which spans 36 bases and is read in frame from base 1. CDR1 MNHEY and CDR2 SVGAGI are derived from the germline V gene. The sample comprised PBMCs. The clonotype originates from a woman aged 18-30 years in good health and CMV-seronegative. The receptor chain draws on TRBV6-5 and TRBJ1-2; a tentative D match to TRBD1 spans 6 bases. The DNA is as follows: TGTGCCAGCAGGCGAGGGGGCTATGGCTACACCTTC. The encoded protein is CASRRGGYGYTF.